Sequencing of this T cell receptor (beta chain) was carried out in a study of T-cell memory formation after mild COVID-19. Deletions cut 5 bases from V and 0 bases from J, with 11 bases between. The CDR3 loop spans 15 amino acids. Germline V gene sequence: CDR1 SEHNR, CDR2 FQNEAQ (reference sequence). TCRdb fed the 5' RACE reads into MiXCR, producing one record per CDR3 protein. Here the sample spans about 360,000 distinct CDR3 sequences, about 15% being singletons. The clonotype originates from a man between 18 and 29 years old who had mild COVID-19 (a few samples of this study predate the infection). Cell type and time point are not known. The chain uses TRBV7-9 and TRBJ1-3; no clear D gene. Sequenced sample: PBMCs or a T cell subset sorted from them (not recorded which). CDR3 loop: CASSTPASSGNTIYF. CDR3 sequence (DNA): TGTGCCAGCAGCACTCCCGCAAGCTCTGGAAACACCATATATTTT.